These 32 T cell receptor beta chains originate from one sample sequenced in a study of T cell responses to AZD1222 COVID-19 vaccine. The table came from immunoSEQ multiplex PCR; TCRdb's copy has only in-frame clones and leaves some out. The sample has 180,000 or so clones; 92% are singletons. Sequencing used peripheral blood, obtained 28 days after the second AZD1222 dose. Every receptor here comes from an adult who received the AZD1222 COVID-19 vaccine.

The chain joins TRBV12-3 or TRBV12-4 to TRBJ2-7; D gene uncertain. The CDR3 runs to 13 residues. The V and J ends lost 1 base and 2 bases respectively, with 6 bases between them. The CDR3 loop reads CASSLGLAYEQYF. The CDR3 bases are TGTGCCAGCAGTTTAGGATTGGCCTACGAGCAGTACTTC.

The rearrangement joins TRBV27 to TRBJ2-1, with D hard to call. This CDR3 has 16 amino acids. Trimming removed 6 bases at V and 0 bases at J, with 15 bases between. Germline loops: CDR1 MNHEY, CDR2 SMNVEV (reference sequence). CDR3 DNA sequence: TGTGCCAGCAGCCGCACAACCCAAAGCTCCTACAATGAGCAGTTCTTC. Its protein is CASSRTTQSSYNEQFF.

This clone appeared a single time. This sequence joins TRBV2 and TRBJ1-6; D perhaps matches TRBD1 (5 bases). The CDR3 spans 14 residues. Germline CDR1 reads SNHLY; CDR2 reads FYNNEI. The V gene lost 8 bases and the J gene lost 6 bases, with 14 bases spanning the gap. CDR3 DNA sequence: TGTGCCAGCGTGCAGGGTAGAGGTAATTCACCCCTCCACTTT. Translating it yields CASVQGRGNSPLHF.

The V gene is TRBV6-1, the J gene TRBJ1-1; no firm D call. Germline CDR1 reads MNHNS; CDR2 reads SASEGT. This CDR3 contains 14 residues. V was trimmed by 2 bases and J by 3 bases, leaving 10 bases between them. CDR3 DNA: TGTGCCAGCAGTGAACTAGCAGGCTACACTGAAGCTTTCTTT. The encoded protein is CASSELAGYTEAFF.

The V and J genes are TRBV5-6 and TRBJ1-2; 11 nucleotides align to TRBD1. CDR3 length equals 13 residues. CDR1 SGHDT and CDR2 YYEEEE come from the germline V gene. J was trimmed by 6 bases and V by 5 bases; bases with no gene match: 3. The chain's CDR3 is CASSWTGGDGYTF. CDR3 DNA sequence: TGTGCCAGCAGTTGGACAGGGGGCGATGGCTACACCTTC.

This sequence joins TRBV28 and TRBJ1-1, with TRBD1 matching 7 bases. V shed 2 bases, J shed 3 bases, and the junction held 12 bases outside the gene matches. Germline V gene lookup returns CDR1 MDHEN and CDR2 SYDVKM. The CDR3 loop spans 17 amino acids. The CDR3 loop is CASSLNRGVSVDTEAFF. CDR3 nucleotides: TGTGCCAGCAGTTTAAACAGGGGTGTAAGTGTGGACACTGAAGCTTTCTTT.

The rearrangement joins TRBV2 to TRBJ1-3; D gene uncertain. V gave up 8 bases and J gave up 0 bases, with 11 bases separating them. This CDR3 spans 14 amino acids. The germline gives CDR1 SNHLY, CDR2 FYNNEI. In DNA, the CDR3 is TGTGCCAGCTTGTTACTGAGCTCTGGAAACACCATATATTTT. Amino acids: CASLLLSSGNTIYF.

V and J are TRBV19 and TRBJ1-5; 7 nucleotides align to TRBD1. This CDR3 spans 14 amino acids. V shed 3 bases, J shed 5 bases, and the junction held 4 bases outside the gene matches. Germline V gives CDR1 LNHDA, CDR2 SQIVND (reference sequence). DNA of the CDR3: TGTGCCAGTAGTATGAGGGGGCTCGATCAGCCCCAGCATTTT. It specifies CASSMRGLDQPQHF. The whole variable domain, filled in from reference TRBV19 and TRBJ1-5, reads DGGITQSPKYLFRKEGQNVTLSCEQNLNHDAMYWYRQDPGQGLRLIYYSQIVNDFQKGDIAEGYSVSREKKESFPLTVTSAQKNPTAFYLCASSMRGLDQPQHFGDGTRLSIL.

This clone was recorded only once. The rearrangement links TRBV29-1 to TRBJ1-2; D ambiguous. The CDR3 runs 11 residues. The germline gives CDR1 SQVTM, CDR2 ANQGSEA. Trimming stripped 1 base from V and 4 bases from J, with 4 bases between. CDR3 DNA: TGCAGCGTTGAAGGGACCTATGGCTACACCTTC. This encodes CSVEGTYGYTF.

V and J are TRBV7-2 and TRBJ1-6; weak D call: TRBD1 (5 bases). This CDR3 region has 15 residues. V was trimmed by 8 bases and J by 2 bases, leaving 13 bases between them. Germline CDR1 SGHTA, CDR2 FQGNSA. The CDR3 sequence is CASLAGRTYNSPLHF. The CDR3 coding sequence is TGTGCCAGCCTGGCAGGGAGGACCTATAATTCACCCCTCCACTTT.

For the CDR3, the DNA is TGTGCCTGGAAAGGGCCGGGGGGGCTCGACTATGGCTACACCTTC. This translates into CAWKGPGGLDYGYTF. The J gene is TRBJ1-2, the V gene TRBV30, with TRBD1 as a possible D gene (6 bases). CDR3 length equals 15 residues. Germline CDR1 and CDR2: GTSNPN and SVGIG (reference sequence). The V end lost 4 bases, the J end lost 3 bases, and 18 bases lay between the germline ends.

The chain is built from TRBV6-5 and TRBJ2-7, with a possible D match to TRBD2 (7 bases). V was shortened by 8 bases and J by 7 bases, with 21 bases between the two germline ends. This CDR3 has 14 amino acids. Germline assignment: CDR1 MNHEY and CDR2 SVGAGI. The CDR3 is CASGLETRGGEQYF. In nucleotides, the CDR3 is TGTGCCAGCGGGTTGGAAACTAGGGGGGGGGAGCAGTACTTC.

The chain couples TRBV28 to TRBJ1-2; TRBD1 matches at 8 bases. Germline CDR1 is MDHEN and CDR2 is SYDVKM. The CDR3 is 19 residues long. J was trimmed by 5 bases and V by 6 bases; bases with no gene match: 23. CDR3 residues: CASSTTTQGRGRGTYGYTF. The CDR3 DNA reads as TGTGCCAGCAGCACTACAACCCAGGGCAGGGGGCGAGGCACTTATGGCTACACCTTC.

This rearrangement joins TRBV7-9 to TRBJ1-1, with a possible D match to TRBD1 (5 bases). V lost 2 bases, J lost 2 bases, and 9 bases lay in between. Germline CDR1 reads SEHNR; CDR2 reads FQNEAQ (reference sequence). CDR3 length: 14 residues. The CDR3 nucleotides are TGTGCCAGCAGCTTAAGTAGGGACAACACTGAAGCTTTCTTT. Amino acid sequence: CASSLSRDNTEAFF. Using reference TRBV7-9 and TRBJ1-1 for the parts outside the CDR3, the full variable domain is DTGVSQNPRHKITKRGQNVTFRCDPISEHNRLYWYRQTLGQGPEFLTYFQNEAQLEKSRLLSDRFSAERPKGSFSTLEIQRTEQGDSAMYLCASSLSRDNTEAFFGQGTRLTVV.

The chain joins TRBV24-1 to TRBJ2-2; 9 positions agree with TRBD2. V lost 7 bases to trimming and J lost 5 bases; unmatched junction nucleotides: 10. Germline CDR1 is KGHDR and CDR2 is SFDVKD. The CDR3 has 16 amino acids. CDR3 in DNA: TGTGCCACCAGCGCGCGCGGGGGGGCTGGGACCGGGGAGCTGTTTTTT. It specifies CATSARGGAGTGELFF.

The CDR3 region is CASSQSGLNTEAFF. The CDR3 DNA sequence: TGTGCCAGCAGCCAATCGGGTCTGAACACTGAAGCTTTCTTT. The rearrangement uses TRBV3-1 (or the pseudogene TRBV3-2) and TRBJ1-1; D not certain. Looked up from germline, CDR1 is LGHDT and CDR2 is YNNKEL (reference sequence). This CDR3 comprises 14 residues. The V and J ends lost 2 bases and 0 bases respectively, with 7 bases between them.

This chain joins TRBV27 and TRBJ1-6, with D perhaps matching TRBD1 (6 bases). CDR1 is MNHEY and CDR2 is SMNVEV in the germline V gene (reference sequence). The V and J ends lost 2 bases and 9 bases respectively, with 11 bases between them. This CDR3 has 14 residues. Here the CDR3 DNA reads TGTGCCAGCAGTTTACTAGGGGGGGCTTCACCCCTCCACTTT. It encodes CASSLLGGASPLHF.

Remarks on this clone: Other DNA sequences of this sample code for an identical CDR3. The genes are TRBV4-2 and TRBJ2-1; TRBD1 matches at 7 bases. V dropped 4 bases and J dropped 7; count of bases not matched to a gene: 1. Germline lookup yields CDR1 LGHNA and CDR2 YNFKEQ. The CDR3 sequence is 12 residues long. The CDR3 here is CASSPTGNEQFF. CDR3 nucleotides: TGTGCCAGCAGCCCGACAGGGAATGAGCAGTTCTTC.

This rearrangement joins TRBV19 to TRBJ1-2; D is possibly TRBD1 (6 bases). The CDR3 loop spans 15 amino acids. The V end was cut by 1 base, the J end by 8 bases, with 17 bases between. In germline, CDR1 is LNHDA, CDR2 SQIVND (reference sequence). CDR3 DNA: TGTGCCAGTAGTATAGCTGTATTAGACGGGGGCGGCTACACCTTC. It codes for CASSIAVLDGGGYTF.

The CDR3 DNA sequence: TGTGCCAGCAGCCCAGGACCCCTACTGGGCTATGGCTACACCTTC. Its translation: CASSPGPLLGYGYTF. This chain connects TRBV9 to TRBJ1-2; D not resolved. In germline, CDR1 is SGDLS, CDR2 YYNGEE. The CDR3 sequence is 15 residues long. V was cut by 4 bases and J by 4 bases, with 17 bases left in between.

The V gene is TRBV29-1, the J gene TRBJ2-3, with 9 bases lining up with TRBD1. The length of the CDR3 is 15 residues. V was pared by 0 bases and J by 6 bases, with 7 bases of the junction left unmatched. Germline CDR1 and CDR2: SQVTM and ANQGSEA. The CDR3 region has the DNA TGCAGCGTTGAAGATAGAGACAGGGGGAAGGATACGCAGTATTTT. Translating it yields CSVEDRDRGKDTQYF.

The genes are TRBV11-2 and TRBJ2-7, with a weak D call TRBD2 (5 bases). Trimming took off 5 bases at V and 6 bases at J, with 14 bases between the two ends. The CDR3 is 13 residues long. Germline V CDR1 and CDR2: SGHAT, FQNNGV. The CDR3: CASSPTLRGEQYF. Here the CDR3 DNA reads TGTGCCAGCAGCCCTACGCTACGGGGCGAGCAGTACTTC.

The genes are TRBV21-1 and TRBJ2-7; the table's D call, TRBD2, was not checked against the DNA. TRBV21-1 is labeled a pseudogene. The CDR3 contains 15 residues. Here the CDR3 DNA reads TGTGCCAGCAGCAATAGCGGGAGCCCCTCCTACGAGCAGTACTTC. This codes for CASSNSGSPSYEQYF.

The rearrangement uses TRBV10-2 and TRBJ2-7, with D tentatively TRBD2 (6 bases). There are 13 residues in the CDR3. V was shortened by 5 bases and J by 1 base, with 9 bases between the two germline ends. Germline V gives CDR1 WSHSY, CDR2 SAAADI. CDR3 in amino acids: CASSWGESYEQYF. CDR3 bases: TGCGCCAGCAGTTGGGGGGAGTCCTACGAGCAGTACTTC.

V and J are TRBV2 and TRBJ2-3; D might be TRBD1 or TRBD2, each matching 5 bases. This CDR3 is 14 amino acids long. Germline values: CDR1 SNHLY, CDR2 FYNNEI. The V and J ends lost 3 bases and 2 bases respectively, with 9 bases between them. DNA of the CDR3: TGTGCCAGCAGTGAGGGACCCAACACAGATACGCAGTATTTT. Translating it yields CASSEGPNTDTQYF.

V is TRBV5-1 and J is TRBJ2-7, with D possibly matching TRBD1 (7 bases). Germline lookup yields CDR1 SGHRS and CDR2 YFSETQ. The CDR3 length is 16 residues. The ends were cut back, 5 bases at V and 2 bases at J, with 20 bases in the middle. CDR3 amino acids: CASSGDSGGFPYEQYF. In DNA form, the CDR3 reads TGCGCCAGCAGTGGGGACTCAGGGGGGTTCCCCTACGAGCAGTACTTC.

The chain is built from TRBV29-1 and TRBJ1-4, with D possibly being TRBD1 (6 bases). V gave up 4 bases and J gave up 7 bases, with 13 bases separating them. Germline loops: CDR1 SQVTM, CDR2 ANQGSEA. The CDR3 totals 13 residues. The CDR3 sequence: CSVAEGGAEKLFF. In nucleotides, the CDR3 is TGCAGCGTTGCCGAGGGGGGTGCTGAAAAACTGTTTTTT.

The CDR3 DNA is TGTGCCTCGCAGGGATTAAACTATGGCTACACCTTC. Amino acids: CASQGLNYGYTF. The genes are TRBV6-5 and TRBJ1-2, with a tentative D call TRBD1 (5 bases). V lost 11 bases, J lost 2 bases, and 12 bases lay in between. The CDR3 contains 12 residues. Germline-derived CDR1 and CDR2 are MNHEY and SVGAGI.

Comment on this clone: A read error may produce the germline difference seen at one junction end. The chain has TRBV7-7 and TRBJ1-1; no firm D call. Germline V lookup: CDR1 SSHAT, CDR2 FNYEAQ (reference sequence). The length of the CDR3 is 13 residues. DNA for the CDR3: TGTGCTAGCAATCTTTCCCAGTACACTGAAGCTTTCTTT. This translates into CASNLSQYTEAFF.

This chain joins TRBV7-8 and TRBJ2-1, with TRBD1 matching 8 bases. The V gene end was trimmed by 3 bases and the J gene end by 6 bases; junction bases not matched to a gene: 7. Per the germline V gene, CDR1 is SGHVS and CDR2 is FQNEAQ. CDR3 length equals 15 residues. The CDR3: CASSLMDRVGNEQFF. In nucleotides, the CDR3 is TGTGCCAGCAGCTTGATGGACAGGGTTGGCAATGAGCAGTTCTTC.

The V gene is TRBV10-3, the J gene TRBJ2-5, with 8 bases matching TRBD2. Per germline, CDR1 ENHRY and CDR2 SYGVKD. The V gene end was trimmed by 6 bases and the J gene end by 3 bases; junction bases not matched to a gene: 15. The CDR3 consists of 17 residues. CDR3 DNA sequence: TGTGCCATCAGGTCCTCCATCGGCCTAGCGGGTGAAGAGACCCAGTACTTC. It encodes CAIRSSIGLAGEETQYF.

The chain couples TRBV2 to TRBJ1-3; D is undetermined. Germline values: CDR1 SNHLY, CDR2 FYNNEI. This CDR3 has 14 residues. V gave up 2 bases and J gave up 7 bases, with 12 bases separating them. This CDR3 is CASSETAQWNTIYF. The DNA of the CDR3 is TGTGCCAGCAGTGAAACGGCCCAGTGGAACACCATATATTTT.